This T cell receptor beta chain was captured by sequencing in a study of beta chain features in type 1 diabetes. For the study at large: All of the samples together had 107,917,701 sorted cells examined.

This clone was seen only a few times. Its cognate antigen is unknown. The entirety of the isolated RNA underwent reverse transcription, so expressed TCRB transcripts were sequenced. Assay: immunoSEQ multiplex PCR; the TCRdb copy retains only in-frame clones and omits some. The data show about 170,000 clones, approximately 7.9% seen once. The CDR3 consists of 15 residues. Looked up from germline, CDR1 is SNHLY and CDR2 is FYNNEI. V was trimmed by 3 bases and J by 0 bases, leaving 8 bases between them. Cell sorting via CD45RO/CCR7/CD25/CD127/CD95/CD27 was performed to obtain CD4+ naive, central memory, regulatory and stem cell-like memory cells. Overall study findings and caveats: Moderate yet significant TCRB CDR3 shortening was seen in Type 1 diabetes patients in all four CD4+ subsets.

The chain links TRBV2 to TRBJ1-4; maybe TRBD1 (6 bases). The sequence came from a man aged 18 to 35 with type 1 diabetes. Sequenced material: central memory CD4+ T cells from blood. The CDR3 protein is CASSESGATNEKLFF. CDR3 sequence (DNA): TGTGCCAGCAGTGAGTCAGGGGCAACTAATGAAAAACTGTTTTTT.